The T cell receptor (beta chain) described here comes from a study of identical twins. This clonotype has just a few counts. Its antigen remains unidentified. Study results and limitations: Invariant cells of the MAIT and iNKT types might have partly distorted the zero-insertion analyses. Twins' surplus sharing was weaker for beta out-of-frame sequences.

Via MiXCR, TCRdb re-called the 5' RACE reads, giving one row per CDR3 protein. The data show around 250,000 distinct CDR3 sequences, approximately 12% seen once. CDR1 and CDR2 (germline): SGHDT, YYEEEE. The CDR3 loop spans 14 amino acids. With V trimmed by 2 bases and J by 2 bases, 2 bases remained unmatched. This same sample was also taken into another study, of yellow fever vaccine responses in identical twins.

This TCR came from a woman in her late teens or twenties in good health. This chain joins TRBV5-6 and TRBJ2-7, with 9 bases fitting TRBD2. The sequenced material came from memory (CD45RO+) T cells sorted from blood. The DNA for the CDR3 is TGTGCCAGCAGCTTTGCGGGGGGGCCCTACGAGCAGTACTTC. Protein product: CASSFAGGPYEQYF.